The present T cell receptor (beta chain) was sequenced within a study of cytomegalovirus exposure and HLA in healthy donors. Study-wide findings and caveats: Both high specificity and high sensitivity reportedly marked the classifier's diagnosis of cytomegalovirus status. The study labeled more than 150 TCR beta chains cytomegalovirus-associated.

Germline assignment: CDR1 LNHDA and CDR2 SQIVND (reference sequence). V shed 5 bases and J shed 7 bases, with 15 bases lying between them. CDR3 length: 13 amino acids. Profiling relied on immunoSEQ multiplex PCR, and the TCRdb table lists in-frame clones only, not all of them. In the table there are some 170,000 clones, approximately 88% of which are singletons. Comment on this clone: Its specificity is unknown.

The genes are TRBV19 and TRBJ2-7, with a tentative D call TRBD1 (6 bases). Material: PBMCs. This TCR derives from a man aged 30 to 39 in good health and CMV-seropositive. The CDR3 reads CASSHGRTGEQYF. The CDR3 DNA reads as TGTGCCAGTAGTCACGGTAGAACAGGGGAGCAGTACTTC. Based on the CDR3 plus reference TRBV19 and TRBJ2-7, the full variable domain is DGGITQSPKYLFRKEGQNVTLSCEQNLNHDAMYWYRQDPGQGLRLIYYSQIVNDFQKGDIAEGYSVSREKKESFPLTVTSAQKNPTAFYLCASSHGRTGEQYFGPGTRLTVT.